The 30 T cell receptor beta chains given below trace back to one sample, sequenced in a study of T cell clonality in common variable immunodeficiency. TCRdb's table, derived via immunoSEQ multiplex PCR, lists solely in-frame clones and lacks some. Listed for the sample are approximately 50,000 clones, none seen a single time. Sample: peripheral blood mononuclear cells. The source is a person aged 18 to 75 in good health.

This clone was counted at least ten times. The read ends 3 residues before the CDR3 terminus; that terminus is restored from the germline J gene. The chain couples TRBV20-1 to TRBJ2-7; 10 bases map to TRBD2. Germline loops: CDR1 DFQATT, CDR2 SNEGSKA (reference sequence). This CDR3 has 16 residues. Trimming removed 3 bases from V and 3 bases from J; junction bases left unmatched: 11. CDR3 region: CSASLLAGGSYYEQYF. The sequenced CDR3 bases are TGCAGTGCTAGTCTATTAGCGGGAGGTAGTTACTACGAG.

This clone appeared many times. The read is 3 residues too short to cover the CDR3 end, so that end is filled in from the germline J gene. This chain connects TRBV6-1 to TRBJ1-1; D is possibly TRBD1 (5 bases). Trimming shortened V by 4 bases and J by 1 base, and 10 bases separated the two germline ends. Germline loops: CDR1 MNHNS, CDR2 SASEGT. There are 14 residues in the CDR3. The CDR3: CASSATGGNTEAFF. CDR3 DNA (partial): TGTGCCAGCAGTGCTACGGGGGGGAACACTGAA.

This clone was found many times. The DNA ends 3 residues before the CDR3 does, and the rest of the CDR3 is filled in from the germline J gene. The chain combines TRBV30 with TRBJ2-2, with D unresolved. CDR3 length equals 15 residues. V gave up 1 base and J gave up 2 bases, with 11 bases separating them. Germline CDR1 reads GTSNPN; CDR2 reads SVGIG (reference sequence). CDR3 bases read: TGTGCCTGGAGTGCGGTTGGGCGAAACACCGGGGAG. Amino acid sequence: CAWSAVGRNTGE. The entire CDR3 protein is CAWSAVGRNTGELFF.

This clone was seen repeatedly, ten times or more. Read sequence stops 3 residues before the CDR3 end, and the germline J gene provides the missing end. The chain employs TRBV30 and TRBJ1-6; D remains ambiguous. With 3 bases removed from V and 5 bases from J, the gap between germline ends came to 17 bases. Germline CDR1 reads GTSNPN; CDR2 reads SVGIG (reference sequence). The CDR3 spans 16 residues. CDR3 DNA, as far as it was read: TGTGCCTGGAGCCAGCATCCTAGTCCTAATAATTCACCC. Encoded protein: CAWSQHPSPNNSP. The full CDR3 protein is CAWSQHPSPNNSPLHF.

This clone was detected many times. The read comes to an end 3 residues before the CDR3 does, leaving the germline J gene to fill in the end. The gene calls are TRBV7-2 and TRBJ2-1, with 10 bases identical to TRBD2. CDR1 is SGHTA, CDR2 FQGNSA, per germline. This CDR3 is 15 amino acids long. Germline trimming cut 5 bases from V and 7 bases from J; bases unmatched to any gene: 8. The chain's CDR3 is CASSQGLAGANEQFF. CDR3 DNA, as far as it was read: TGTGCCAGCAGCCAGGGCCTAGCGGGAGCGAATGAG.

This clone was found a few times. The read ends 3 residues early relative to the CDR3; the germline J gene fills the gap. The rearrangement joins TRBV30 to TRBJ1-6; no clear D. V was pared by 3 bases and J by 9 bases, with 6 bases between. Germline V gene data show CDR1 as GTSNPN and CDR2 as SVGIG (reference sequence). This CDR3 is built from 11 residues. This chain's CDR3 is CAWSGSSPLHF. The part of the CDR3 DNA that was read is TGTGCCTGGAGCGGGTCTTCACCC.

This clone was counted a few times. The DNA ends 3 residues before the CDR3 does, and the rest of the CDR3 is filled in from the germline J gene. The chain couples TRBV20-1 to TRBJ1-4; TRBD1 aligns across 8 bases. Per the germline V gene, CDR1 is DFQATT and CDR2 is SNEGSKA (reference sequence). This CDR3 contains 14 residues. This chain's CDR3 is CSARPGQEYSPLFF. The CDR3 bases that were read are TGCAGTGCTAGACCGGGACAGGAGTATTCACCA.

This clone occurred many times. The read stops 3 residues short of the end of the CDR3; the missing end is completed from the germline J gene. The chain employs TRBV6-2 or TRBV6-3 and TRBJ2-6; TRBD2 might be the D (6 bases). Trimming took 6 bases from V and 2 from J, leaving 11 bases between them. This CDR3 contains 15 residues. Germline V lookup: CDR1 MNHEY, CDR2 SVGEGT. CDR3 amino acids: CASSRTSTGANVLTF. The DNA read from the CDR3 is TGTGCCAGCAGCCGTACTAGCACTGGGGCCAACGTC.

This clone was counted ten times or more. The CDR3 end falls 3 residues outside the read, so it is completed with the germline J gene. The chain recombines TRBV5-1 with TRBJ2-5; the D gene is possibly TRBD2 (7 bases). This CDR3 comprises 17 residues. Between the trimmed V and J ends, which lost 4 bases and 1 base, there was a span of 20 bases. Germline loops: CDR1 SGHRS, CDR2 YFSETQ. This CDR3 is CASSPSRGGGTQETQYF. CDR3 DNA, as far as it was read: TGCGCCAGCAGCCCATCCAGGGGCGGGGGTACCCAAGAGACC.

This clone was seen many times. The CDR3: CASSLGLDRNQPQHF. Partial CDR3 DNA: TGTGCCAGCAGTTTAGGCCTGGACAGGAATCAGCCC. The V and J genes are TRBV12-3 or TRBV12-4 and TRBJ1-5; 7 bases line up with TRBD1. Read sequence stops 3 residues before the CDR3 end, and the germline J gene provides the missing end. The CDR3 loop spans 15 amino acids. The junction had 4 bases not matched to a gene; V was cut back by 1 base and J by 4 bases.

This clone was seen ten or more times. The sequenced fragment ends 3 residues before the CDR3 boundary, so the rest is inferred from the germline J gene. The gene calls are TRBV19 and TRBJ2-2; D is possibly TRBD2 (5 bases). CDR3 length: 15 amino acids. The ends were cut back, 0 bases at V and 8 bases at J, with 13 bases in the middle. The germline CDR1 and CDR2 sequences are LNHDA and SQIVND (reference sequence). The DNA read from the CDR3 is TGTGCCAGTAGTATAGAGGAAGACCGAGGGGGGGAG. Its protein product is CASSIEEDRGGE. The CDR3 as a whole reads CASSIEEDRGGELFF.

This clone was counted ten times or more. The read gets to within 3 residues of the CDR3 end, and the germline J gene fills in the rest. The rearrangement uses TRBV19 and TRBJ1-1, with D possibly matching TRBD1 (6 bases). The CDR3 sequence is 14 residues long. Germline lookup yields CDR1 LNHDA and CDR2 SQIVND (reference sequence). Trimming pared 6 bases from V and 2 bases from J, leaving 13 bases between. CDR3 in amino acids: CASRMDRSNTEAFF. CDR3 bases read: TGTGCCAGTAGAATGGACAGAAGTAACACTGAA.

This clone was seen ten or more times. Read sequence stops 3 residues before the CDR3 end, and the germline J gene provides the missing end. The chain links TRBV2 to TRBJ2-7; D remains ambiguous. Trimming removed 1 base at V and 6 bases at J, with 10 bases between. From germline, CDR1 is SNHLY and CDR2 FYNNEI. The CDR3 is 13 amino acids. CDR3 sequence reads: CASSEESLREQYF. CDR3 DNA (partial): TGTGCCAGCAGTGAAGAGAGTCTACGCGAG. Filled out from reference TRBV2 and TRBJ2-7, the complete variable domain reads EPEVTQTPSHQVTQMGQEVILRCVPISNHLYFYWYRQILGQKVEFLVSFYNNEISEKSEIFDDQFSVERPDGSNFTLKIRSTKLEDSAMYFCASSEESLREQYFGPGTRLTVT.

In its sample, this clone was seen many times. The junction and the germline gene differ at one end; a read error may be behind it. Sequencing ends 3 residues short of the CDR3 end; the germline J gene provides the rest. This chain joins TRBV7-2 and TRBJ1-4, with 7 bases that match TRBD1. Looked up from germline, CDR1 is SGHTA and CDR2 is FQGNSA. The CDR3 spans 15 residues. The part of the CDR3 DNA that was read is TGTGCCGGCAGCATCTCCGGGACAGAGAATGAAAAA. Its protein product is CAGSISGTENEK. The CDR3 in its entirety is CAGSISGTENEKLFF.

This clone appeared a few times. From the germline J gene comes the end of the CDR3, since the read stops 3 residues before it. Other DNA sequences in this specimen translate into the identical CDR3. The chain has TRBV7-9 and TRBJ1-1, with 7 bases that match TRBD1. The V gene end was trimmed by 3 bases and the J gene end by 3 bases; junction bases not matched to a gene: 1. Per germline, CDR1 SEHNR and CDR2 FQNEAQ (reference sequence). This CDR3 comprises 13 residues. This CDR3 is CASSLQGDTEAFF. The CDR3 DNA, read in part, is TGTGCCAGCAGCTTGCAGGGGGACACTGAA.

The CDR3 protein is CASSMGLAGEAGELFF. CDR3 bases read: TGTGCCAGTAGTATGGGACTAGCGGGAGAGGCCGGGGAG. V is TRBV19 and J is TRBJ2-2; 14 bases line up with TRBD2. The read ends 3 residues shy of where the CDR3 ends; the end is completed using the germline J gene. The germline gives CDR1 LNHDA, CDR2 SQIVND (reference sequence). The CDR3 consists of 16 residues. With 3 bases clipped from V and 6 bases from J, the junction kept 3 bases outside the gene matches.

In its sample, this clone was seen a few times. The read falls 3 residues short of the CDR3 end, and the missing part is taken from the germline J gene. The rearrangement joins TRBV11-2 to TRBJ1-4; 7 nucleotides agree with TRBD1. The CDR3 totals 14 residues. The trim removed 5 bases at V and 8 bases at J, leaving 8 bases unmatched. The germline V gene encodes CDR1 SGHAT and CDR2 FQNNGV. The CDR3 here is CASSHNRGGEKLFF. Partial CDR3 DNA: TGTGCCAGCAGCCATAACAGGGGAGGCGAAAAA.

This clone was recorded at least ten times. The DNA read from the CDR3 is TGTGCCAGCAGGGGGGACTCTGCCCGAAGAGATACG. Encoded protein: CASRGDSARRDT. Given in full, the CDR3 is CASRGDSARRDTQYF. The rearrangement joins TRBV7-3 to TRBJ2-3, with D possibly matching TRBD2 (6 bases). With the read ending 3 residues before the CDR3 end, the germline J gene is used to fill in that end. The CDR3 runs 15 residues. V shed 6 bases and J shed 5 bases, with 18 bases lying between them. Germline V gene data show CDR1 as SGHTA and CDR2 as FQGTGA.

This clone was found many times. The CDR3 protein is CASRERSDNEQFF. The DNA read from the CDR3 is TGCGCCAGCAGAGAGAGATCAGACAATGAG. This chain joins TRBV5-1 and TRBJ2-1; D gene uncertain. The CDR3 end falls 3 residues outside the read, so it is completed with the germline J gene. Germline CDR1 and CDR2: SGHRS and YFSETQ. The V gene lost 5 bases and the J gene lost 5 bases, with 11 bases spanning the gap. The CDR3 is 13 residues long.

In its sample, this clone was seen many times. The read finishes 3 residues shy of the CDR3 end, and the germline J gene is used to complete it. V is TRBV5-1 and J is TRBJ1-2; D perhaps matches TRBD1 (5 bases). Looked up from germline, CDR1 is SGHRS and CDR2 is YFSETQ. This CDR3 contains 14 residues. Trimming removed 5 bases at V and 3 bases at J, with 14 bases between. The chain's CDR3 is CASRVWGDYYGYTF. The part of the CDR3 DNA that was read is TGCGCCAGCAGGGTTTGGGGGGACTACTATGGC.

This clone was recorded a few times. The observed sequence ends 3 residues before the CDR3 terminus, with the missing tail filled in from the germline J gene. V usage is TRBV18 and J usage is TRBJ1-2, with unresolved D. The CDR3 has 12 amino acids. Germline CDR1 KGHSH, CDR2 LQKENI. Here the CDR3 reads CASSETRDSYTF. CDR3 bases read: TGTGCCAGCTCAGAGACGCGGGATAGC.

At least ten counts were recorded for this clone. The read is 3 residues too short to cover the CDR3 end, so that end is filled in from the germline J gene. The J gene is TRBJ2-3, the V gene TRBV20-1; TRBD1 might be the D (7 bases). The ends were cut back, 0 bases at V and 1 base at J, with 11 bases in the middle. CDR1 and CDR2 from the germline V gene are DFQATT and SNEGSKA (reference sequence). The CDR3 runs to 15 residues. This CDR3 is CSARDQGGRTDTQYF. Incomplete CDR3 DNA: TGCAGTGCTAGAGATCAGGGGGGACGCACAGATACG.

This clone has a count of ten or more. The observed sequence ends 3 residues before the CDR3 terminus, with the missing tail filled in from the germline J gene. The V gene is TRBV19, the J gene TRBJ2-5, with a possible D match to TRBD1 (5 bases). V was trimmed by 3 bases and J by 1 base, leaving 9 bases between them. The CDR3 covers 14 residues. Germline CDR1 is LNHDA and CDR2 is SQIVND (reference sequence). The chain's CDR3 is CASSIPDIQETQYF. The part of the CDR3 DNA that was read is TGTGCCAGTAGTATTCCGGACATCCAAGAGACC.

CDR3 DNA, as far as it was read: TGTGCCAGCAGCTTGGGGCTGCAGACC. This translates into CASSLGLQT. The entire CDR3 reads CASSLGLQTQYF. J is TRBJ2-5 and V is TRBV5-6; D gene ambiguous. The read finishes 3 residues shy of the CDR3 end, and the germline J gene is used to complete it. The CDR3 consists of 12 residues. V dropped 0 bases and J dropped 6 bases, with 6 bases sitting between them. Germline V gives CDR1 SGHDT, CDR2 YYEEEE.

This clone has a count of ten or more. The observed sequence ends 3 residues before the CDR3 terminus, with the missing tail filled in from the germline J gene. The chain carries TRBV13 and TRBJ1-4; D perhaps matches TRBD1 (5 bases). V dropped 5 bases and J dropped 8 bases, with 21 bases sitting between them. The CDR3 spans 16 residues. Germline V gene data show CDR1 as PRHDT and CDR2 as FYEKMQ (reference sequence). The DNA read from the CDR3 is TGTGCCAGCAGCCCAAGGCGGGGCATTGGAGGGGAAAAA. Translation: CASSPRRGIGGEK. The entire CDR3 protein reads CASSPRRGIGGEKLFF. Drawing the rest from reference TRBV13 and TRBJ1-4, the complete variable domain is AAGVIQSPRHLIKEKRETATLKCYPIPRHDTVYWYQQGPGQDPQFLISFYEKMQSDKGSIPDRFSAQQFSDYHSELNMSSLELGDSALYFCASSPRRGIGGEKLFFGSGTQLSVL.

The table lists this clone with many counts. The CDR3 end is not reached by the read, which stops 3 residues before it; the germline J gene fills it in. The chain combines TRBV10-1 with TRBJ1-3, with TRBD1 identical over 9 bases. CDR3 length: 10 residues. The germline CDR1 and CDR2 sequences are WNHNN and SYGVQD (reference sequence). The CDR3 protein is CASADRGIYF. The covered CDR3 bases are TGCGCCTCAGCGGACAGGGGT.

This clone was observed at least ten times. Coverage ceases 3 residues before the CDR3 finishes, and the germline J gene fills in the end. The chain uses TRBV27 and TRBJ1-2; 9 nucleotides agree with TRBD1. The length of the CDR3 is 14 residues. Germline V gives CDR1 MNHEY, CDR2 SMNVEV (reference sequence). J gave up 5 bases and V 4 bases, and 5 bases lay outside the gene matches. CDR3 DNA, as far as it was read: TGTGCCAGCAGTTCGGGACAGGGAAGGTATGGC. This translates into CASSSGQGRYG. The full CDR3 sequence reads CASSSGQGRYGYTF.

This clone was seen at least ten times. Here the CDR3 reads CRLPSGEADTQYF. The part of the CDR3 DNA that was read is TGCAGACTTCCTAGCGGAGAGGCAGATACG. V usage is TRBV20-1 and J usage is TRBJ2-3, with 7 positions matching TRBD2. The CDR3 end lies 3 residues beyond the end of the read and is filled in from the germline J gene. Germline loops: CDR1 DFQATT, CDR2 SNEGSKA (reference sequence). The CDR3 length is 13 residues.

This clone occurred many times. The CDR3 is cut off 3 residues early in the read; its end comes from the germline J gene. The gene calls are TRBV19 and TRBJ2-3, with TRBD1 identical over 8 bases. J gave up 7 bases and V 8 bases, and 8 bases lay outside the gene matches. Germline V gene lookup returns CDR1 LNHDA and CDR2 SQIVND (reference sequence). The CDR3 runs to 13 residues. CDR3 loop: CASAGGAFYTQYF. CDR3 DNA (partial): TGTGCCAGTGCAGGGGGCGCTTTCTATACG.

The CDR3 spells CASSPGQDGSYEQYF. The sequenced part of the CDR3 DNA is TGTGCCAGTAGCCCCGGACAGGACGGCTCCTACGAG. The V call is TRBV19, the J call TRBJ2-7, with 7 bases identical to TRBD1. With the read ending 3 residues before the CDR3 end, the germline J gene is used to fill in that end. The CDR3 contains 15 residues. Germline CDR1 reads LNHDA; CDR2 reads SQIVND (reference sequence). The trim removed 6 bases at V and 0 bases at J, leaving 8 bases unmatched.